A single count supports the clone carrying this T cell receptor beta chain. The CDR3 extends over 18 amino acids. The V and J ends lost 4 bases and 0 bases respectively, with 18 bases between them. CDR1 SGHVS and CDR2 FQNEAQ come from the germline V gene. Original data processing: Reference gene primer amplification gave nucleated cell count estimates. Clones were sequenced by immunoSEQ multiplex PCR, and TCRdb holds only the in-frame ones, with some missing. The V and J calls and clone size were taken over from that table, and D and trimming were inferred from the DNA. The sample yields about 34,000 clones, about 92% seen once. These data originate in a study of blood T cell repertoires in COVID-19. Study in general: Both acute and convalescent COVID-19 samples were obtained from the United States, Italy and Spain. The analysed material was cDNA or gDNA that came from T cells, B-cell-depleted T cells, or PBMCs.

Sequenced sample: peripheral blood. V is TRBV7-8 and J is TRBJ1-4, with D possibly being TRBD1 (5 bases). The TCR originated in a man of 80 years or more with acute or convalescent COVID-19. The DNA for the CDR3 is TGTGCCAGCAGCTCCACGAACTTGGGGACTACAACTAATGAAAAACTGTTTTTT. It translates to CASSSTNLGTTTNEKLFF.